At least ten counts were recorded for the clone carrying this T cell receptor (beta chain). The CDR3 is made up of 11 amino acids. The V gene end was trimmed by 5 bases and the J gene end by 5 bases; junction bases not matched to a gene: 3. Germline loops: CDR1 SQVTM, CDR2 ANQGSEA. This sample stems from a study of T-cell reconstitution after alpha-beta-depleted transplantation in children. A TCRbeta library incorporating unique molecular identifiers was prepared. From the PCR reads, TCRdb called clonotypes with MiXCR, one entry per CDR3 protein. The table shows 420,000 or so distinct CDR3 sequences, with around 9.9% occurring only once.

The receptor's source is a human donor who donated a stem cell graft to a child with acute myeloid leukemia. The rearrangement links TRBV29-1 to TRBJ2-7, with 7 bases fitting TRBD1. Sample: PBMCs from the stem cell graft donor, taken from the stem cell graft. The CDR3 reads CSVQQGHEQYV. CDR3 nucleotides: TGCAGCGTTCAACAGGGGCACGAGCAGTACGTC.